Described below is a single TCR beta chain sequence and its context. This may arise from a read error, as a much more abundant clone is one base away. The CDR3 does not close with the conserved phenylalanine or tryptophan, likely indicating a read error. The sample comes from a study of breast tumors, draining lymph nodes, adjacent tissues. MiXCR, applied by TCRdb to the multiplex PCR reads, yields one record per CDR3 protein. The data contain 270,000 or so distinct CDR3 sequences, more than 30% of them seen just once; the ten biggest clones take up roughly 1.1%. Trimming took off 2 bases at V and 4 bases at J, with 14 bases between the two ends. The CDR3 covers 16 residues. Germline V gene lookup returns CDR1 LGHNA and CDR2 YNFKEQ. Breast cancer patients provided tissue from their axillary draining lymph nodes.

This receptor was identified in a female donor with breast cancer. Some clones in this sample may be carry-over from other donors' samples. Sample: axillary lymph node tissue. The chain links TRBV4-2 to TRBJ2-2; D is perhaps TRBD1 or TRBD2 (6 bases each). CDR3 DNA sequence: TGTGCCAGCAGCCAACCACAGGGAGGTAGCACCGGGGAGCTGTTTCTT. Amino acids: CASSQPQGGSTGELFL.